This T cell receptor (beta chain) was identified during a study of T cell repertoires in cytomegalovirus infection. The CDR3 is 11 residues long. V lost 10 bases to trimming and J lost 0 bases, with 6 bases between them. The germline gives CDR1 SNHLY, CDR2 FYNNEI. Comment on this clonotype: Its antigen is not known.

TCRdb re-derived calls from the reads in MiXCR, one entry per CDR3 protein. The table has roughly 920,000 distinct CDR3 sequences, 30% to 40% seen once. This sequence joins TRBV2 and TRBJ1-1; D unclear. The specimen comprised cultured CD8+ T cells from PBMCs, sampled from culture after CMV antigen stimulation. This clonotype was obtained from a human donor in good health (CMV status not recorded). Some clones in this sample may be carry-over from other donors' samples. In DNA form, the CDR3 reads TGTGCCACAATCATGAACACTGAAGCTTTCTTT. This translates into CATIMNTEAFF.